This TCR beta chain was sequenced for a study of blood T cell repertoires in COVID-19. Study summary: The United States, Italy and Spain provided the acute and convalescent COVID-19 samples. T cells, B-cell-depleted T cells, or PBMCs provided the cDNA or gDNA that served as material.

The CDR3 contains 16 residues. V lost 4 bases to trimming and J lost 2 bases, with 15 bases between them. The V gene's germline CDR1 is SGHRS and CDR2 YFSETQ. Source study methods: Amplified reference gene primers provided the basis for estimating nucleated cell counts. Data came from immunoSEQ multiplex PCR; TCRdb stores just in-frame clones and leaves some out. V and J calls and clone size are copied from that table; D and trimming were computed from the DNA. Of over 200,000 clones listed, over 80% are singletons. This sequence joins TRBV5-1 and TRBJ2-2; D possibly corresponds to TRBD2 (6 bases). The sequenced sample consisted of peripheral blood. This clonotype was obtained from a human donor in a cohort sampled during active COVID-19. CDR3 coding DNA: TGCGCCAGCAGCCCTGGGGGGACCCAAAACACCGGGGAGCTGTTTTTT. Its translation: CASSPGGTQNTGELFF.